These T cell receptor beta chains were read from a single sample in a study of T cells in Graves' hyperthyroidism and ophthalmopathy. A single record per CDR3 protein comes from TCRdb applying MiXCR to the multiplex PCR reads. The profile shows 600,000 or so distinct CDR3 sequences, more than 45% of them singletons. The sequenced sample consisted of peripheral blood or thyroid tissue (not recorded which). The origin of the receptors is a woman between 18 and 29 years old with Graves' hyperthyroidism. CDR3s leave out the opening cysteine and the closing phenylalanine or tryptophan. Fields, in order: clone size, V gene, CDR3 length, CDR3 protein. Only part of the rows carry a size: once, few, many, or a class if the clone is expanded.

few TRBV2 12 ASSEGRGNSPLH
few TRBV7-2 12 ASSSRRDPSGYT
. TRBV4-2 12 AGSQEGGRGEQY
. TRBV10-3 12 ASSVQGRGDTIY
. TRBV9 12 ASSVKGGYYEQY
. TRBV15 10 AGSLRDYEQY
many TRBV15 12 ATSRSGLHQPQH
. TRBV20-1 11 SAGYRGHTEAF
. TRBV5-1 11 ASSSGTTNEQF
. TRBV12-5 9 ASGRGPEAF